This TCR beta chain emerged from a study of T cells in Graves' hyperthyroidism and ophthalmopathy. Study-level findings and limits: Classification by a 13 V-J model distinguished ophthalmopathy from stable hyperthyroidism.

Of note for this clonotype: The antigen remains unidentified.

Uncontrolled infections, other autoimmune diseases, pregnancy or lactation led to exclusion of patients. RNA transcripts gave rise to amplified TCR beta CDR3 regions. The HTBI set primed first-round TCR CDR3 RT-PCR. TCRdb independently ran MiXCR on the multiplex PCR reads; one entry per CDR3 protein. Counted here are some 770,000 distinct CDR3 sequences, around 17% occurring once; the ten biggest clones make up about 8.4%. The receptor was derived from a man between 18 and 35 years old with Graves' hyperthyroidism. Sequenced: blood.

CDR3 region: CASSFNRPNTGELFF. CDR3 nucleotide sequence: TGTGCCAGCAGTTTCAACAGGCCCAACACCGGGGAGCTGTTTTTT. The rearrangement links TRBV12-3 or TRBV12-4 to TRBJ2-2, with D possibly TRBD1 on 5 matching bases. This CDR3 is 15 amino acids long. V was cut by 3 bases and J by 2 bases, with 10 bases left in between.